Presented here are 8 T cell receptor beta chains from one specimen sequenced in a study of radiation and T cells in renal cell carcinoma. Regarding time point: baseline pretreatment blood. The treatment was: 15 Gy SBRT to primary tumor, nephrectomy 4 weeks later. TCRdb's table, derived via immunoSEQ multiplex PCR, lists solely in-frame clones and lacks some. The sample consists of about 150,000 clones, approximately 90% of them appearing once. Sequences were derived from blood, sampled from a patient whose treatment included radiotherapy and nephrectomy. The receptors stem from a woman in her 70s with renal cell carcinoma.

The rearrangement uses TRBV15 and TRBJ2-7; 10 bases are a match to TRBD2. This CDR3 has 16 amino acids. Germline-derived CDR1 and CDR2 are LNHNV and YYDKDF (reference sequence). The junction had 9 bases not matched to a gene; V was cut back by 0 bases and J by 7 bases. The chain's CDR3 is CATSRDQSSGGDEQYF. The CDR3 DNA is TGTGCCACCAGCAGAGATCAGTCTAGCGGGGGAGATGAGCAGTACTTC.

V gene TRBV7-2 combines with J gene TRBJ2-7; TRBD2 matches 9 bases. The trim removed 1 base at V and 2 bases at J, leaving 9 bases unmatched. The germline gives CDR1 SGHTA, CDR2 FQGNSA. The length of the CDR3 is 17 residues. CDR3 bases: TGTGCCAGCAGCTTAGGATTTGCGGGGGGGCAGGCCTACGAGCAGTACTTC. Protein: CASSLGFAGGQAYEQYF.

V gene TRBV7-2 combines with J gene TRBJ2-1; maybe TRBD2 (5 bases). V was trimmed by 3 bases and J by 6 bases, leaving 9 bases between them. The CDR3 length is 13 residues. The germline CDR1 and CDR2 sequences are SGHTA and FQGNSA. The DNA of the CDR3 is TGTGCCAGCAGCTTGAGACGGGGCAATGAGCAGTTCTTC. Its translation is CASSLRRGNEQFF.

The chain couples TRBV11-3 to TRBJ2-7; D gene uncertain. The V gene's germline CDR1 is SGHNT and CDR2 YENEEA. With 0 bases removed from V and 5 bases from J, the gap between germline ends came to 8 bases. This CDR3 is 13 amino acids long. The CDR3 here is CASSLDTNHEQYF. In nucleotides, the CDR3 is TGTGCCAGCAGCTTAGACACAAACCACGAGCAGTACTTC.

This clone turned up a few times. The same CDR3 also results from other DNA sequences found in this sample. J is TRBJ2-5 and V is TRBV7-2, with TRBD2 as a possible D gene (6 bases). The CDR3 spans 13 residues. Between the trimmed V and J ends, which lost 1 base and 5 bases, there was a span of 8 bases. From germline, CDR1 is SGHTA and CDR2 FQGNSA. CDR3 in DNA: TGTGCCAGCAGCTTAGGGGCGGGGGAGACCCAGTACTTC. Translating it yields CASSLGAGETQYF.

The chain recombines TRBV18 with TRBJ1-1, with D maybe TRBD1 (5 bases). The CDR3 spans 15 residues. Looked up from germline, CDR1 is KGHSH and CDR2 is LQKENI. V gave up 8 bases and J gave up 0 bases, with 16 bases separating them. The CDR3 loop is CASARDWGVNTEAFF. The CDR3 DNA reads TGTGCCAGCGCCCGGGACTGGGGTGTGAACACTGAAGCTTTCTTT. The full variable domain, completed using reference TRBV18 and TRBJ1-1, is NAGVMQNPRHLVRRRGQEARLRCSPMKGHSHVYWYRQLPEEGLKFMVYLQKENIIDESGMPKERFSAEFPKEGPSILRIQQVVRGDSAAYFCASARDWGVNTEAFFGQGTRLTVV.

This chain links TRBV19 with TRBJ1-3; 10 positions match TRBD1. This CDR3 is built from 14 residues. Germline V gives CDR1 LNHDA, CDR2 SQIVND (reference sequence). The trim removed 6 bases at V and 4 bases at J, leaving 3 bases unmatched. The CDR3: CASSRQGAGNTIYF. The CDR3 DNA is TGTGCCAGTAGCCGACAGGGGGCAGGAAACACCATATATTTT.

The V call is TRBV7-9, the J call TRBJ1-6, with D perhaps TRBD1 (5 bases). This CDR3 region has 15 residues. The V gene lost 6 bases and the J gene lost 6 bases, with 15 bases spanning the gap. The germline gives CDR1 SEHNR, CDR2 FQNEAQ (reference sequence). CDR3 sequence reads: CASSARGPTNSPLHF. The CDR3 DNA is TGTGCCAGCAGTGCTCGGGGACCGACTAATTCACCCCTCCACTTT.